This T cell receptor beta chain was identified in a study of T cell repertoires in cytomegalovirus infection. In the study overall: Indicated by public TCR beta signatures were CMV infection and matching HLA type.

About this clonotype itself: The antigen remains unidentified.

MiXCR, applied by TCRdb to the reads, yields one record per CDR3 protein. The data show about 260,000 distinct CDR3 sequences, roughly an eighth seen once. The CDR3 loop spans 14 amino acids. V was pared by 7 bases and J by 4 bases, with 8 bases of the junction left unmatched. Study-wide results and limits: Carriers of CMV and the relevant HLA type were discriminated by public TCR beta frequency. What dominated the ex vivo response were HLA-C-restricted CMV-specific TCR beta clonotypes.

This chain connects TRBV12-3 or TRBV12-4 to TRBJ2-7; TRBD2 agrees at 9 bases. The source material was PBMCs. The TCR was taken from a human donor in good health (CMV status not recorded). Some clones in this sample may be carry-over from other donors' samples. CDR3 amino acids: CASTERGVTYEQYF. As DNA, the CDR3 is TGTGCCAGCACGGAGCGGGGGGTTACGTACGAGCAGTACTTC.